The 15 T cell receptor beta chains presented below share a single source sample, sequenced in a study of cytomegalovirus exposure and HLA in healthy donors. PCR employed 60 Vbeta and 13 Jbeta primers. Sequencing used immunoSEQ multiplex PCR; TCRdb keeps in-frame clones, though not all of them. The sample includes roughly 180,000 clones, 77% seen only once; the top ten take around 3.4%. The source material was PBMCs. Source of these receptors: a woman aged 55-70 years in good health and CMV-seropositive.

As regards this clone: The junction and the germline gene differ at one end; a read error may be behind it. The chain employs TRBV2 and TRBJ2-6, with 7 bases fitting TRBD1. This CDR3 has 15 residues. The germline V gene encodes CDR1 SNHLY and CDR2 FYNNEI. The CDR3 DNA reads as TGTGCCAGCGGGACAGCGGACTCTGGGGCCAACGGCCTGACTTTC. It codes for CASGTADSGANGLTF.

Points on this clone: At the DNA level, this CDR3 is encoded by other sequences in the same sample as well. The CDR3 loop reads CASRLTSGSNTGELFF. Written as DNA, the CDR3 is TGTGCCAGCAGACTGACTAGCGGGAGTAACACCGGGGAGCTGTTTTTT. The gene calls are TRBV4-2 and TRBJ2-2, with 12 bases identical to TRBD2. The V gene's germline CDR1 is LGHNA and CDR2 YNFKEQ. Trimming removed 6 bases from V and 2 bases from J; junction bases left unmatched: 4. CDR3 length: 16 residues.

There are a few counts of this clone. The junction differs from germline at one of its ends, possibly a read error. DNA for the CDR3: TGTGCCAGCAGTGTGACAGGGCCCAACTACTCTGGGGCCAACGGCCTGACTTTC. Residues: CASSVTGPNYSGANGLTF. V gene TRBV6-1 combines with J gene TRBJ2-6, with 7 bases lining up with TRBD1. CDR3 length: 18 residues. Germline V lookup: CDR1 MNHNS, CDR2 SASEGT.

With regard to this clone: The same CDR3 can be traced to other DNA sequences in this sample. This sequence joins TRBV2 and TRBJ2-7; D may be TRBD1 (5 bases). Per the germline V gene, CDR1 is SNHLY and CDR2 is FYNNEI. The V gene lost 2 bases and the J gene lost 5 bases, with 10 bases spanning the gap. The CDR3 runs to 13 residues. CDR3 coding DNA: TGTGCCAGCAGTGAACAGGGTTTCAACGAGCAGTACTTC. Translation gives CASSEQGFNEQYF.

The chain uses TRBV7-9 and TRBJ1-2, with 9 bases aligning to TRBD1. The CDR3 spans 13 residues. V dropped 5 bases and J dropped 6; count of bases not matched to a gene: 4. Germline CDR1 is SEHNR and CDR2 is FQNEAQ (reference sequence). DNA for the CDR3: TGTGCCAGCAGCCCTGGACAGGGGAATGGCTACACCTTC. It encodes CASSPGQGNGYTF.

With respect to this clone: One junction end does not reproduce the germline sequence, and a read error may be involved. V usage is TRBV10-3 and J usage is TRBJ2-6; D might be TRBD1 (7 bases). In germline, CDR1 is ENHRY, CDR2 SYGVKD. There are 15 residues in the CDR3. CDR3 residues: CAISQGGVGANGLTF. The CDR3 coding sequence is TGTGCCATCAGCCAGGGGGGCGTTGGGGCCAACGGCCTGACTTTC.

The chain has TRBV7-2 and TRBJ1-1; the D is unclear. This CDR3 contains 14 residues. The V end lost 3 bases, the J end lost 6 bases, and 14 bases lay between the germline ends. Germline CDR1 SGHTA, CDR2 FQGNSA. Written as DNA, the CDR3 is TGTGCCAGCAGCTTCGGTGCGGGGAGAGCTGAAGCTTTCTTT. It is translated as CASSFGAGRAEAFF. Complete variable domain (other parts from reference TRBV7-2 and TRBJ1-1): GAGVSQSPSNKVTEKGKDVELRCDPISGHTALYWYRQSLGQGLEFLIYFQGNSAPDKSGLPSDRFSAERTGGSVSTLTIQRTQQEDSAVYLCASSFGAGRAEAFFGQGTRLTVV.

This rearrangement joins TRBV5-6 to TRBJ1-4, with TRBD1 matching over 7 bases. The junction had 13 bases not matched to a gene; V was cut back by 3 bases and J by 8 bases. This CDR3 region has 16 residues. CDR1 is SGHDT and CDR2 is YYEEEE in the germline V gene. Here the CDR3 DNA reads TGTGCCAGCAGCTGGGGAACAGGGGCCGTCGGGGAAAAACTGTTTTTT. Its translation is CASSWGTGAVGEKLFF.

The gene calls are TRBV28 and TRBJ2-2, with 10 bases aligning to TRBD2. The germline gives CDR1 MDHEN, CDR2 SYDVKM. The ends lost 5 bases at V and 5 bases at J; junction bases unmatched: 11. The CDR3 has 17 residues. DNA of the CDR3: TGTGCCAGCAGTCCACCCCTAGCGGGAGCACGAACCGGGGAGCTGTTTTTT. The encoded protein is CASSPPLAGARTGELFF. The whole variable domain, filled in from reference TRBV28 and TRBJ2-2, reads DVKVTQSSRYLVKRTGEKVFLECVQDMDHENMFWYRQDPGLGLRLIYFSYDVKMKEKGDIPEGYSVSREKKERFSLILESASTNQTSMYLCASSPPLAGARTGELFFGEGSRLTVL.

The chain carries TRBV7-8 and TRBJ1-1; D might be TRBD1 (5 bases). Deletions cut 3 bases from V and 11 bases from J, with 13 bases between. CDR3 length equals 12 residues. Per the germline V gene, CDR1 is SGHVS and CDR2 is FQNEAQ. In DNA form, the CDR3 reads TGTGCCAGCAGCTTGGGGCCGCTGGAGGCTTTCTTT. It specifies CASSLGPLEAFF.

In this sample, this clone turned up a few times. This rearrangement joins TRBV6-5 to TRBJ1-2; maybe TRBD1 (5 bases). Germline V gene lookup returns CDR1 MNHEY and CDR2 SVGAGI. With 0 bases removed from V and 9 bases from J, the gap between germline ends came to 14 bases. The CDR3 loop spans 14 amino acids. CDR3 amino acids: CASSYSIQGPRYTF. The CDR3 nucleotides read TGTGCCAGCAGTTACTCGATTCAGGGCCCCCGCTACACCTTC.

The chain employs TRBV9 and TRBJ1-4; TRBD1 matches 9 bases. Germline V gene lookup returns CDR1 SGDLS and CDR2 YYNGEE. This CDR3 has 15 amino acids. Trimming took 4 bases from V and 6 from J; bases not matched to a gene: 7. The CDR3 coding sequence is TGTGCCAGCAGCCCAAGACAGGGGGTAGATGAAAAACTGTTTTTT. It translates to CASSPRQGVDEKLFF. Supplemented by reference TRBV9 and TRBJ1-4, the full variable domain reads DSGVTQTPKHLITATGQRVTLRCSPRSGDLSVYWYQQSLDQGLQFLIQYYNGEERAKGNILERFSAQQFPDLHSELNLSSLELGDSALYFCASSPRQGVDEKLFFGSGTQLSVL.

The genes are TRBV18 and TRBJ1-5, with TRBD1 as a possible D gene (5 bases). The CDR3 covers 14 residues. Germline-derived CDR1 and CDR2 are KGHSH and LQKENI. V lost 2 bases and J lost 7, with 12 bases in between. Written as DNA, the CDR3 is TGTGCCAGCTCACCATTGGGGGGAGGGCAGCCCCAGCATTTT. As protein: CASSPLGGGQPQHF.

Here the CDR3 reads CASTGEYEQYF. The CDR3 coding sequence is TGTGCCAGCACCGGAGAGTACGAGCAGTACTTC. The V gene is TRBV25-1, the J gene TRBJ2-7, with no clear D. The CDR3 has 11 amino acids. The germline V gene encodes CDR1 MGHDK and CDR2 SYGVNS. V was pared by 7 bases and J by 4 bases, with 8 bases between.

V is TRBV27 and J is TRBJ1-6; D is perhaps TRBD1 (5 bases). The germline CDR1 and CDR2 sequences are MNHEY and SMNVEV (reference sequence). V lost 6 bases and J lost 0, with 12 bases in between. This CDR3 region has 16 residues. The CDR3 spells CASRVSDSSYNSPLHF. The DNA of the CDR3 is TGTGCCAGCAGGGTTTCTGACAGCTCCTATAATTCACCCCTCCACTTT.